This T cell receptor (beta chain) emerged from a study of cytomegalovirus exposure and HLA in healthy donors. This PCR relied on a set of 60 Vbeta primers and 13 Jbeta primers. The repertoire was sequenced with immunoSEQ multiplex PCR; TCRdb's copy has only in-frame clones and lacks some. Of about 150,000 clones listed, about 85% are singletons. This clonotype was sampled from a man under 40 in good health and CMV-seropositive. Sequencing used PBMCs.

The CDR3, as DNA: TGTGCCAGCAAGGCGGGAAGGGTGACAGATACGCAGTATTTT. It yields the protein CASKAGRVTDTQYF. The V and J genes are TRBV21-1 and TRBJ2-3; TRBD2, the table's D call, was not compared with the DNA. TRBV21-1 is a documented pseudogene. CDR3 length: 14 amino acids.